The 8 T cell receptor beta chains below all came from one sample that was sequenced in a study of cytomegalovirus exposure and HLA in healthy donors. PCR used 60 Vbeta primers and 13 Jbeta primers. Clones were read by immunoSEQ multiplex PCR, and TCRdb kept only the in-frame ones, dropping some. The sample contains some 170,000 clones, roughly 87% of which appear only once. Specimen: PBMCs. These receptors all stem from a man between 45 and 60 years old in good health and CMV-seropositive.

V and J are TRBV5-1 and TRBJ2-5, with a weak D call TRBD2 (6 bases). The CDR3 runs to 12 residues. Germline CDR1 is SGHRS and CDR2 is YFSETQ. V gave up 0 bases and J gave up 7 bases, with 7 bases separating them. The CDR3 here is CASSLAGGTQYF. The CDR3 DNA is TGCGCCAGCAGCTTGGCCGGGGGGACCCAGTACTTC.

This clone was observed a handful of times. The J gene is TRBJ2-5, the V gene TRBV7-6; 7 bases agree with TRBD2. The DNA end lines up better with TRBJ2-7; the J call may be wrong. The CDR3 extends over 14 amino acids. Germline-derived CDR1 and CDR2 are SGHVS and FNYEAQ. The CDR3 DNA is TGTGCCAGCAGCTGGTCGGGAGGCTCCTACGAGCAGTACTTC. Protein product: CASSWSGGSYEQYF.

The chain couples TRBV19 to TRBJ1-1, with D perhaps TRBD1 (5 bases). V was cut by 3 bases and J by 4 bases, with 12 bases left in between. The CDR3 is made up of 14 amino acids. Germline CDR1 is LNHDA and CDR2 is SQIVND (reference sequence). The CDR3 coding sequence is TGTGCCAGTAGTATCTTCAGGGAAAGCACTGAAGCTTTCTTT. Protein product: CASSIFRESTEAFF.

The chain links TRBV27 to TRBJ2-7, with a tentative D call TRBD2 (6 bases). Trimming cost V 8 bases and J 0 bases, with 17 bases left between them. The CDR3 sequence is 15 residues long. Germline V gene lookup returns CDR1 MNHEY and CDR2 SMNVEV (reference sequence). The CDR3 DNA follows: TGTGCCAGCCGCAACGTAGCGGCGCCCTCCTACGAGCAGTACTTC. This codes for CASRNVAAPSYEQYF.

This clone is a singleton in its sample. Written as DNA, the CDR3 is TGTGCCAGCAGTGAATTATTAGGGACGGGAGGGTTCTATGGCTACACCTTC. It specifies CASSELLGTGGFYGYTF. The chain joins TRBV2 to TRBJ1-2; possible D gene TRBD1, 5 bases. CDR1 is SNHLY and CDR2 is FYNNEI in the germline V gene. The CDR3 length is 17 residues. V was cut by 2 bases and J by 4 bases, with 20 bases left in between.

This clone was seen more than once but under ten times. This chain links TRBV19 with TRBJ1-4, with D possibly matching TRBD1 (5 bases). This CDR3 spans 17 amino acids. Germline V gene lookup returns CDR1 LNHDA and CDR2 SQIVND (reference sequence). The ends were cut back, 1 base at V and 6 bases at J, with 18 bases in the middle. The chain's CDR3 is CASSIAIGSRADEKLFF. The CDR3 bases are TGTGCCAGTAGTATAGCCATCGGGAGCAGGGCTGATGAAAAACTGTTTTTT.

This sequence joins TRBV15 and TRBJ2-1; D gene ambiguous. The CDR3 consists of 12 residues. Germline-derived CDR1 and CDR2 are LNHNV and YYDKDF (reference sequence). The ends were cut back, 0 bases at V and 6 bases at J, with 3 bases in the middle. The CDR3 DNA follows: TGTGCCACCAGCAGAGATCTCAATGAGCAGTTCTTC. Its protein product is CATSRDLNEQFF.

This chain connects TRBV2 to TRBJ2-1, with no clear D. Germline lookup yields CDR1 SNHLY and CDR2 FYNNEI. Trimming pared 6 bases from V and 5 bases from J, leaving 14 bases between. The CDR3 covers 14 residues. The CDR3 DNA reads TGTGCCAGCAGGTCCACGATCCTAAACAATGAGCAGTTCTTC. It codes for CASRSTILNNEQFF.